This TCR beta chain was recorded in a study of brain T cells in children with intractable seizures. As for time point: blood from clinic visit 5 months post-surgery; TSC patient then seizure free. Surgery cases with the highest brain T cell transcript signatures were chosen for sequencing. Patients received at least one anti-epileptic drug before surgery. This CDR3 spans 13 amino acids. Germline V gene sequence: CDR1 SGHRS, CDR2 YFSETQ. Trimming stripped 0 bases from V and 8 bases from J, with 11 bases between. The method was immunoSEQ multiplex PCR; TCRdb's version includes in-frame clones alone and lacks a portion of them. The sample carries about 340,000 clones, 93% recorded once.

This receptor was identified in a boy less than two years old with tuberous sclerosis and intractable seizures. The sequences come from peripheral blood, collected approximately 5 months after surgery. The gene calls are TRBV5-1 and TRBJ1-2, with D possibly being TRBD1 (6 bases). CDR3 protein: CASSLAGVSGYTF. Written as DNA, the CDR3 is TGCGCCAGCAGCTTGGCAGGGGTAAGCGGCTACACCTTC.